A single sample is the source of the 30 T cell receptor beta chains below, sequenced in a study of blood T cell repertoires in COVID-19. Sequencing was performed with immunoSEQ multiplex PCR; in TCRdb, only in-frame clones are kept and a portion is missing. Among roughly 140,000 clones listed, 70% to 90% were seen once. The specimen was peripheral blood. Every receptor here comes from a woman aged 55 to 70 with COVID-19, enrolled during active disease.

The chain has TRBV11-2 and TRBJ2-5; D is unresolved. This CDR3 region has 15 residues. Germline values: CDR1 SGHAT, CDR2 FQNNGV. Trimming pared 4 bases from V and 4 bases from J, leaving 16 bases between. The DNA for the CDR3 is TGTGCCAGCAGCTCTCGCGAGGTCTTAACAGAGACCCAGTACTTC. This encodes CASSSREVLTETQYF.

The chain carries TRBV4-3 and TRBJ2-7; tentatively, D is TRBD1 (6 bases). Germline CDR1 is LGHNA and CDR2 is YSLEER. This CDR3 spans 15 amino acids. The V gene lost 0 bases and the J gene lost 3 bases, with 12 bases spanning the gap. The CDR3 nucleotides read TGCGCCAGCAGCCAAGACGCAGGACAGCTCTACGAGCAGTACTTC. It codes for CASSQDAGQLYEQYF.

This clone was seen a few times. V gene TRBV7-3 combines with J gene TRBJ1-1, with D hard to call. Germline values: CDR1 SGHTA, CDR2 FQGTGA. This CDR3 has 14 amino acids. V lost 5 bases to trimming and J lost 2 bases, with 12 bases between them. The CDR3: CASSPPGDNTEAFF. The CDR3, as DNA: TGTGCCAGCAGCCCCCCGGGAGATAACACTGAAGCTTTCTTT. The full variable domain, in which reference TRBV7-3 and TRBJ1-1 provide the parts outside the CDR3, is GAGVSQTPSNKVTEKGKYVELRCDPISGHTALYWYRQSLGQGPEFLIYFQGTGAADDSGLPNDRFFAVRPEGSVSTLKIQRTERGDSAVYLCASSPPGDNTEAFFGQGTRLTVV.

The CDR3 is CASSPGTVNYGYTF. The CDR3 DNA reads TGTGCCAGCAGCCCAGGGACAGTTAACTATGGCTACACCTTC. The gene calls are TRBV9 and TRBJ1-2; 7 bases fit TRBD1. The CDR3 runs 14 residues. Trimming took 4 bases from V and 1 from J; bases not matched to a gene: 4. Germline CDR1 and CDR2: SGDLS and YYNGEE.

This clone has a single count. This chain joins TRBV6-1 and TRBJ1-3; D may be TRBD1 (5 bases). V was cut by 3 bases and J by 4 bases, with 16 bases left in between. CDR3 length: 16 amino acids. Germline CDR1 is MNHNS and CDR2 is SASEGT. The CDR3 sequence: CASSDRGAPNGNTIYF. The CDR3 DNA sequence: TGTGCCAGCAGTGATCGTGGGGCCCCTAACGGAAACACCATATATTTT.

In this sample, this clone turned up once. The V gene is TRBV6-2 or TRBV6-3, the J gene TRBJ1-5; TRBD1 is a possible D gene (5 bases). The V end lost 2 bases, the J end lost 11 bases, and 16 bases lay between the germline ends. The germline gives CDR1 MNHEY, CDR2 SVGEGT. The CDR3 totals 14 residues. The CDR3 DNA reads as TGTGCCAGCAGTTACGGGGGGGGGAGCAAGGCCCAGCATTTT. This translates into CASSYGGGSKAQHF.

DNA for the CDR3: TGTGCCAGCTCACCTAGGACAGGGTCTAATCAGCCCCAGCATTTT. This sequence encodes CASSPRTGSNQPQHF. The rearrangement links TRBV18 to TRBJ1-5, with 8 bases fitting TRBD1. The trim removed 3 bases at V and 4 bases at J, leaving 5 bases unmatched. Germline V gives CDR1 KGHSH, CDR2 LQKENI. CDR3 length equals 15 residues.

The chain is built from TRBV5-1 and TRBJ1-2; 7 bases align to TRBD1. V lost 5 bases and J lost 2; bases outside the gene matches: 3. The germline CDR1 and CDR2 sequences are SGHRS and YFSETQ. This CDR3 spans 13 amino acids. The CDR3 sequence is CASSPTGNYGYTF. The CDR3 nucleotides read TGCGCCAGCAGTCCGACAGGGAACTATGGCTACACCTTC.

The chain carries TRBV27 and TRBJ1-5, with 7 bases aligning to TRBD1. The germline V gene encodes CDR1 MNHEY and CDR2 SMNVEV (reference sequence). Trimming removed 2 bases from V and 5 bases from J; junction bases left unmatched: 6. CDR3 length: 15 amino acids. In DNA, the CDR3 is TGTGCCAGCAGTTTAGGTCGAGGGGGCGATCAGCCCCAGCATTTT. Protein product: CASSLGRGGDQPQHF.

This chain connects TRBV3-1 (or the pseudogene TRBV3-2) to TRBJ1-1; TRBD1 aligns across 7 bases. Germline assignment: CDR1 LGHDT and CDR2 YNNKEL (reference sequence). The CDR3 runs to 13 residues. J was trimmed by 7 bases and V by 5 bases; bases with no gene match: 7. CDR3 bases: TGTGCCAGCAGCTTACCGGACAGGCTTGAAGCTTTCTTT. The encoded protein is CASSLPDRLEAFF.

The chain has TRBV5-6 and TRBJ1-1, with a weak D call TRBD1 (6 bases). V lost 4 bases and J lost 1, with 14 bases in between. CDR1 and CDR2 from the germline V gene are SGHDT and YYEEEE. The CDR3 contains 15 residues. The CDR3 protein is CASSDRTVGNTEAFF. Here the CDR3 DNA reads TGTGCCAGCAGCGATAGGACAGTTGGGAACACTGAAGCTTTCTTT.

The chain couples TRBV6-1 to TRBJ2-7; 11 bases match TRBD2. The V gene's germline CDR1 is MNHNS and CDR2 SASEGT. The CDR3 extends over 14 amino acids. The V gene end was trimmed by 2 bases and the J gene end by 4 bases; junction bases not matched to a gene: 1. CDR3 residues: CASSELAGGYEQYF. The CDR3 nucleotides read TGTGCCAGCAGTGAACTAGCGGGGGGTTACGAGCAGTACTTC.

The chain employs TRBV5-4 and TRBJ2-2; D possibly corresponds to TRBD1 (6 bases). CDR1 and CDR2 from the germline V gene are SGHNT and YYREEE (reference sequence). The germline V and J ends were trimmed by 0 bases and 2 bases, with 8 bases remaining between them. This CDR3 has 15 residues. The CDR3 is CASSLVRGNTGELFF. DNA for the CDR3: TGTGCCAGCAGCTTGGTCAGGGGAAACACCGGGGAGCTGTTTTTT.

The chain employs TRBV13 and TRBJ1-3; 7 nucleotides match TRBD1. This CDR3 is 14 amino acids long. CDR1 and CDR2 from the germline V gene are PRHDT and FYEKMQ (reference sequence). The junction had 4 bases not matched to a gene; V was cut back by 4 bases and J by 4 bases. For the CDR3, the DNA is TGTGCCAGCAGCTCCACGGGACAGGGAAACACCATATATTTT. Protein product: CASSSTGQGNTIYF.

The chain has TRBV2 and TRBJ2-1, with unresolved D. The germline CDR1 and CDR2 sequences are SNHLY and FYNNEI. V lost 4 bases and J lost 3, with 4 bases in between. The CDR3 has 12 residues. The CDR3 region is CASSVSYNEQFF. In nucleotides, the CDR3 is TGTGCCAGCAGTGTTAGCTACAATGAGCAGTTCTTC.

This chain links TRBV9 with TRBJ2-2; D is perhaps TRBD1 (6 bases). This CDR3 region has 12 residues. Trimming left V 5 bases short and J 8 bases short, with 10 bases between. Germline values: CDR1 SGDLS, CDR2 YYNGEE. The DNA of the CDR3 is TGTGCCAGCAGGGGGGCTGGAGGGGAGCTGTTTTTT. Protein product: CASRGAGGELFF.

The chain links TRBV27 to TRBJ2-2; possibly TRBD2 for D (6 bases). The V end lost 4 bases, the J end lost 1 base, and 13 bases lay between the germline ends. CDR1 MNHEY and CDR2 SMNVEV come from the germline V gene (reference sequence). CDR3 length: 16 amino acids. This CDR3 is CASSWGLPRNTGELFF. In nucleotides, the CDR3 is TGTGCCAGCAGTTGGGGACTTCCACGGAACACCGGGGAGCTGTTTTTT.

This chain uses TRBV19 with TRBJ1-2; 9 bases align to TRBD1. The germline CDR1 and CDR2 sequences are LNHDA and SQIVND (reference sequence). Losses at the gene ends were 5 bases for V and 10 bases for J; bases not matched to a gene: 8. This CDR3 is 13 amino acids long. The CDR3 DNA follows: TGTGCCAGTAGTGAGGACAGGGGTCTAGCCTACACCTTC. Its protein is CASSEDRGLAYTF.

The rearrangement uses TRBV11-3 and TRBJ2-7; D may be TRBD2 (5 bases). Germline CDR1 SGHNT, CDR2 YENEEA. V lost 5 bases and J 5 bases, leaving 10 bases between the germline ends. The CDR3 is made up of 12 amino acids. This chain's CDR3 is CASSLYGDEQYF. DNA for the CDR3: TGTGCCAGCAGCCTGTACGGGGACGAGCAGTACTTC.

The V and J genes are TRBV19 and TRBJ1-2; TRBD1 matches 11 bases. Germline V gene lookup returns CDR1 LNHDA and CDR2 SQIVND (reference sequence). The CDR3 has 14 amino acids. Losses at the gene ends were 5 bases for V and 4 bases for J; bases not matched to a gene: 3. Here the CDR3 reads CASSGQGASYGYTF. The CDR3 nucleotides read TGTGCCAGTAGTGGACAGGGGGCAAGCTATGGCTACACCTTC.

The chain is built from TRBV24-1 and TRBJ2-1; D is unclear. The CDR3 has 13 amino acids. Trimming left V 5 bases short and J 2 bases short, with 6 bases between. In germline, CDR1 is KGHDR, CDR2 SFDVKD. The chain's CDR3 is CATSGAPYNEQFF. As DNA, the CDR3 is TGTGCCACCAGTGGAGCCCCCTACAATGAGCAGTTCTTC.

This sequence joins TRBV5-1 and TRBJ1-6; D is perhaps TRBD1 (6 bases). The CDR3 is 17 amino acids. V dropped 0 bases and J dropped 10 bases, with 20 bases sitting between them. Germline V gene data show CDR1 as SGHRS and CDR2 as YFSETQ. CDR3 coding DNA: TGCGCCAGCAGCTTGGGGGGGAATGACAGGAACGCGTCACCCCTCCACTTT. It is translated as CASSLGGNDRNASPLHF.

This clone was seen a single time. The CDR3 reads CSGGRYNEQFF. The CDR3 DNA is TGCAGCGGGGGTCGCTACAATGAGCAGTTCTTC. This sequence joins TRBV29-1 and TRBJ2-1; D not resolved. This CDR3 has 11 residues. Trimming cost V 7 bases and J 3 bases, with 7 bases left between them. The germline CDR1 and CDR2 sequences are SQVTM and ANQGSEA.

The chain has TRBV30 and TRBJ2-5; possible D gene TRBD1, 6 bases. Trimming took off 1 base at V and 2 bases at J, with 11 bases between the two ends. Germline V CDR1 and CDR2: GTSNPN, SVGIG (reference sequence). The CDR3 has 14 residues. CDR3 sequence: CAWSGTVIQETQYF. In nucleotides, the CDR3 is TGTGCCTGGAGTGGGACAGTCATACAAGAGACCCAGTACTTC.

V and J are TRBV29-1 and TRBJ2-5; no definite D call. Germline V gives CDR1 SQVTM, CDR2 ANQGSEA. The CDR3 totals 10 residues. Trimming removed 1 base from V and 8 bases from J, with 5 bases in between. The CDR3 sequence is CSVEGGTQYF. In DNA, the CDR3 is TGCAGCGTTGAAGGAGGTACCCAGTACTTC.

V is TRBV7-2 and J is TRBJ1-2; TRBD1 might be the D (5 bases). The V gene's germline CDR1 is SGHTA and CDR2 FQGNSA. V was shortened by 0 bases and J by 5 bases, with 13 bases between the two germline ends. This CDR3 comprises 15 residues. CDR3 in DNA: TGTGCCAGCAGCTTAGCGGGGGGGTGGGAATATGGCTACACCTTC. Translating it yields CASSLAGGWEYGYTF.

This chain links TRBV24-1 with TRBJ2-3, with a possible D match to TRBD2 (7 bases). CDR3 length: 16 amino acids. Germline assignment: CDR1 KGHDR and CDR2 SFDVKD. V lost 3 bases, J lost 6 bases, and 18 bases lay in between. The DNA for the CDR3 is TGTGCCACCAGTGATAAGGGGGGGGGCCCGTTGGATACGCAGTATTTT. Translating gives CATSDKGGGPLDTQYF.

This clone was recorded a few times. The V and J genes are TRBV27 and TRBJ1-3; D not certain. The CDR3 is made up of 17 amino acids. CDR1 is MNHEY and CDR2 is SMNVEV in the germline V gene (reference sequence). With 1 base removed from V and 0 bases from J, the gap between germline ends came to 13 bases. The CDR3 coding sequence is TGTGCCAGCAGTTTATACCCGCCGACTTACTCTGGAAACACCATATATTTT. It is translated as CASSLYPPTYSGNTIYF.

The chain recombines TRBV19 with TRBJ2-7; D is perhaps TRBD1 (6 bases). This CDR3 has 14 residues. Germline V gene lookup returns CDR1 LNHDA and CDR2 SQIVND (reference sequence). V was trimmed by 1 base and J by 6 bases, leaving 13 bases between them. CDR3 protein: CASSIGAGVGEQYF. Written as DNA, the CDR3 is TGTGCCAGTAGTATAGGTGCAGGGGTAGGCGAGCAGTACTTC.

The CDR3 nucleotides are TGTGCCAGCCTACTCAGGTACCTGTACTTC. Translation gives CASLLRYLYF. This rearrangement joins TRBV19 to TRBJ2-5; D is unresolved. CDR3 size: 10 residues. Per germline, CDR1 LNHDA and CDR2 SQIVND (reference sequence). The V gene lost 9 bases and the J gene lost 13 bases, with 15 bases spanning the gap.